This T cell receptor (beta chain) was sequenced for a study of cytomegalovirus exposure and HLA in healthy donors. This clone was detected only a few times. A multiplex PCR was run with 60 Vbeta primers and 13 Jbeta primers. Data came from immunoSEQ multiplex PCR; TCRdb stores just in-frame clones and leaves some out. Among under 200,000 clones listed, around three quarters were seen once. The CDR3 runs 18 residues. V gave up 4 bases and J gave up 1 base, with 17 bases separating them. Germline lookup yields CDR1 MNHNS and CDR2 SASEGT. J is TRBJ2-6 and V is TRBV6-1, with a tentative D call TRBD1 (5 bases). What was sequenced was PBMCs. The TCR comes from a woman aged 50 to 60 in good health and CMV-seronegative. CDR3 in DNA: TGTGCCAGCAGTGCTAGGACATCGGCTAGTTCTGGGGCCAACGTCCTGACTTTC. Translated: CASSARTSASSGANVLTF.